This TCR beta chain came from a study of cytotoxic CD8 clonotypes in ibrutinib-treated CLL. Germline loops: CDR1 SGHTA, CDR2 FQGNSA. Trimming cost V 3 bases and J 5 bases, with 17 bases left between them. The CDR3 has 15 residues. Measured with immunoSEQ multiplex PCR; TCRdb has only the in-frame clones, and not every one. The table records about 130,000 clones, under 90% of them present only once. The clonotype was recovered from a human donor with chronic lymphocytic leukemia. The specimen comprised PBMCs, sampled after 24 months of ibrutinib treatment. The chain recombines TRBV7-2 with TRBJ2-7; weak D call: TRBD1 (6 bases). For the CDR3, the DNA is TGTGCCAGCAGCTTGGAGGCAGGGGTCCGGGACGAGCAGTACTTC. Its translation: CASSLEAGVRDEQYF.